This note documents a single T cell receptor (beta chain) sequence. Its cognate antigen is unknown. This CDR3 has 15 amino acids. Germline V gene lookup returns CDR1 MNHEY and CDR2 SVGAGI. 60 Vbeta and 13 Jbeta primers were used in PCR. The table came from immunoSEQ multiplex PCR; TCRdb's copy has only in-frame clones and leaves some out. Of some 140,000 clones listed, less than 80% are singletons. This specimen belongs to a study of cytomegalovirus exposure and HLA in healthy donors. Study observations and caveats: The classifier, whose performance was assessed in both the original and validation cohorts, reportedly diagnosed cytomegalovirus status with high specificity and sensitivity.

All donors participated as healthy donors of bone marrow. The chain employs TRBV6-5 and TRBJ2-5; D remains ambiguous. The J call may be faulty, since TRBJ2-7 better matches the DNA end. The sample was PBMCs. The TCR comes from a man aged 35 to 55 in good health and CMV-seropositive. In nucleotides, the CDR3 is TGTGCCAGCAGTTACGAAGCGCGGAGCTCCTACGAGCAGTACTTC. Amino acid sequence: CASSYEARSSYEQYF.